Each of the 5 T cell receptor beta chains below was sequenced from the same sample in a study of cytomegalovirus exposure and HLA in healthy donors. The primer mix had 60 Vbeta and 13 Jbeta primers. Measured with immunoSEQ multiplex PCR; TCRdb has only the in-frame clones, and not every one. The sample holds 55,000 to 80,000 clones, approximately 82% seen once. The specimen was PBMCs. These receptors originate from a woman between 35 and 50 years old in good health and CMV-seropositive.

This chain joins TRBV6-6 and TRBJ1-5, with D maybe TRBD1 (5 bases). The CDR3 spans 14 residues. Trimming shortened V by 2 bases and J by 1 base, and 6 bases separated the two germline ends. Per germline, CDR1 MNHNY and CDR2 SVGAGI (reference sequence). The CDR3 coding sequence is TGTGCCAGCAGTTACGGGGGGAGCAATCAGCCCCAGCATTTT. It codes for CASSYGGSNQPQHF.

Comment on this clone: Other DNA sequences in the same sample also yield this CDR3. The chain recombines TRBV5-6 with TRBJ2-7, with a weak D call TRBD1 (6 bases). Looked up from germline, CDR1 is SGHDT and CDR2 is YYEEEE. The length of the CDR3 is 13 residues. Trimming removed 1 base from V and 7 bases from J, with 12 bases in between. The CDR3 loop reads CASSLTGPGEQYF. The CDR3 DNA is TGTGCCAGCAGCTTGACAGGGCCAGGGGAGCAGTACTTC.

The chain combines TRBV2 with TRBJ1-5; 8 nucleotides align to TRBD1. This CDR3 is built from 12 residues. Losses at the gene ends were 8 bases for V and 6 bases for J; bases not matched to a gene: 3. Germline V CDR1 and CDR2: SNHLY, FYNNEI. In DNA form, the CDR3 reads TGTGCCAGCCCAGGGGGCAGTCAGCCCCAGCATTTT. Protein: CASPGGSQPQHF.

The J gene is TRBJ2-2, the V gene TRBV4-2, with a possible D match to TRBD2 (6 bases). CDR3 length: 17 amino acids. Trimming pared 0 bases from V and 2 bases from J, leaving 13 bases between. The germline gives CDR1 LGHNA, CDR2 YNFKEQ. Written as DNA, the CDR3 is TGTGCCAGCAGCCAAGAACCCTCCGGGACTAACACCGGGGAGCTGTTTTTT. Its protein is CASSQEPSGTNTGELFF.

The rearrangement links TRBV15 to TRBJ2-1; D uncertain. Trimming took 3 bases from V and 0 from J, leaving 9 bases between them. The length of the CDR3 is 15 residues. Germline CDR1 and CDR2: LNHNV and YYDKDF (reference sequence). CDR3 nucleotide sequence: TGTGCCACCAGCAGGCTTACAGCCTCCTACAATGAGCAGTTCTTC. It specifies CATSRLTASYNEQFF. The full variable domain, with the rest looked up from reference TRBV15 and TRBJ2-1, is DAMVIQNPRYQVTQFGKPVTLSCSQTLNHNVMYWYQQKSSQAPKLLFHYYDKDFNNEADTPDNFQSRRPNTSFCFLDIRSPGLGDTAMYLCATSRLTASYNEQFFGPGTRLTVL.